This T cell receptor beta chain was sequenced in a study of cytomegalovirus exposure and HLA in healthy donors. Findings and limits, study-wide: It was found in a later analysis that first-cohort TCR clusters tended to co-occur in the 90 to 150 validation repertoires.

While the first cohort had several hundred subjects, the donors belonged to the separate validation cohort of over a hundred subjects. Germline V gene lookup returns CDR1 LNHDA and CDR2 SQIVND (reference sequence). With 2 bases removed from V and 8 bases from J, the gap between germline ends came to 18 bases. The CDR3 consists of 16 residues. Profiled with immunoSEQ multiplex PCR; TCRdb holds only in-frame clones, not every one. The sample holds about 76,000 clones, around 94% seen once. In regard to this clone: Its antigen is still unknown.

This TCR was recovered from a woman under 30 in good health and CMV-seronegative. The V and J genes are TRBV19 and TRBJ1-4, with D uncertain. Sequencing was performed on PBMCs. CDR3 sequence: CASSIRPGAGLEKLFF. In DNA form, the CDR3 reads TGTGCCAGTAGTATAAGACCGGGAGCGGGTCTGGAAAAACTGTTTTTT.